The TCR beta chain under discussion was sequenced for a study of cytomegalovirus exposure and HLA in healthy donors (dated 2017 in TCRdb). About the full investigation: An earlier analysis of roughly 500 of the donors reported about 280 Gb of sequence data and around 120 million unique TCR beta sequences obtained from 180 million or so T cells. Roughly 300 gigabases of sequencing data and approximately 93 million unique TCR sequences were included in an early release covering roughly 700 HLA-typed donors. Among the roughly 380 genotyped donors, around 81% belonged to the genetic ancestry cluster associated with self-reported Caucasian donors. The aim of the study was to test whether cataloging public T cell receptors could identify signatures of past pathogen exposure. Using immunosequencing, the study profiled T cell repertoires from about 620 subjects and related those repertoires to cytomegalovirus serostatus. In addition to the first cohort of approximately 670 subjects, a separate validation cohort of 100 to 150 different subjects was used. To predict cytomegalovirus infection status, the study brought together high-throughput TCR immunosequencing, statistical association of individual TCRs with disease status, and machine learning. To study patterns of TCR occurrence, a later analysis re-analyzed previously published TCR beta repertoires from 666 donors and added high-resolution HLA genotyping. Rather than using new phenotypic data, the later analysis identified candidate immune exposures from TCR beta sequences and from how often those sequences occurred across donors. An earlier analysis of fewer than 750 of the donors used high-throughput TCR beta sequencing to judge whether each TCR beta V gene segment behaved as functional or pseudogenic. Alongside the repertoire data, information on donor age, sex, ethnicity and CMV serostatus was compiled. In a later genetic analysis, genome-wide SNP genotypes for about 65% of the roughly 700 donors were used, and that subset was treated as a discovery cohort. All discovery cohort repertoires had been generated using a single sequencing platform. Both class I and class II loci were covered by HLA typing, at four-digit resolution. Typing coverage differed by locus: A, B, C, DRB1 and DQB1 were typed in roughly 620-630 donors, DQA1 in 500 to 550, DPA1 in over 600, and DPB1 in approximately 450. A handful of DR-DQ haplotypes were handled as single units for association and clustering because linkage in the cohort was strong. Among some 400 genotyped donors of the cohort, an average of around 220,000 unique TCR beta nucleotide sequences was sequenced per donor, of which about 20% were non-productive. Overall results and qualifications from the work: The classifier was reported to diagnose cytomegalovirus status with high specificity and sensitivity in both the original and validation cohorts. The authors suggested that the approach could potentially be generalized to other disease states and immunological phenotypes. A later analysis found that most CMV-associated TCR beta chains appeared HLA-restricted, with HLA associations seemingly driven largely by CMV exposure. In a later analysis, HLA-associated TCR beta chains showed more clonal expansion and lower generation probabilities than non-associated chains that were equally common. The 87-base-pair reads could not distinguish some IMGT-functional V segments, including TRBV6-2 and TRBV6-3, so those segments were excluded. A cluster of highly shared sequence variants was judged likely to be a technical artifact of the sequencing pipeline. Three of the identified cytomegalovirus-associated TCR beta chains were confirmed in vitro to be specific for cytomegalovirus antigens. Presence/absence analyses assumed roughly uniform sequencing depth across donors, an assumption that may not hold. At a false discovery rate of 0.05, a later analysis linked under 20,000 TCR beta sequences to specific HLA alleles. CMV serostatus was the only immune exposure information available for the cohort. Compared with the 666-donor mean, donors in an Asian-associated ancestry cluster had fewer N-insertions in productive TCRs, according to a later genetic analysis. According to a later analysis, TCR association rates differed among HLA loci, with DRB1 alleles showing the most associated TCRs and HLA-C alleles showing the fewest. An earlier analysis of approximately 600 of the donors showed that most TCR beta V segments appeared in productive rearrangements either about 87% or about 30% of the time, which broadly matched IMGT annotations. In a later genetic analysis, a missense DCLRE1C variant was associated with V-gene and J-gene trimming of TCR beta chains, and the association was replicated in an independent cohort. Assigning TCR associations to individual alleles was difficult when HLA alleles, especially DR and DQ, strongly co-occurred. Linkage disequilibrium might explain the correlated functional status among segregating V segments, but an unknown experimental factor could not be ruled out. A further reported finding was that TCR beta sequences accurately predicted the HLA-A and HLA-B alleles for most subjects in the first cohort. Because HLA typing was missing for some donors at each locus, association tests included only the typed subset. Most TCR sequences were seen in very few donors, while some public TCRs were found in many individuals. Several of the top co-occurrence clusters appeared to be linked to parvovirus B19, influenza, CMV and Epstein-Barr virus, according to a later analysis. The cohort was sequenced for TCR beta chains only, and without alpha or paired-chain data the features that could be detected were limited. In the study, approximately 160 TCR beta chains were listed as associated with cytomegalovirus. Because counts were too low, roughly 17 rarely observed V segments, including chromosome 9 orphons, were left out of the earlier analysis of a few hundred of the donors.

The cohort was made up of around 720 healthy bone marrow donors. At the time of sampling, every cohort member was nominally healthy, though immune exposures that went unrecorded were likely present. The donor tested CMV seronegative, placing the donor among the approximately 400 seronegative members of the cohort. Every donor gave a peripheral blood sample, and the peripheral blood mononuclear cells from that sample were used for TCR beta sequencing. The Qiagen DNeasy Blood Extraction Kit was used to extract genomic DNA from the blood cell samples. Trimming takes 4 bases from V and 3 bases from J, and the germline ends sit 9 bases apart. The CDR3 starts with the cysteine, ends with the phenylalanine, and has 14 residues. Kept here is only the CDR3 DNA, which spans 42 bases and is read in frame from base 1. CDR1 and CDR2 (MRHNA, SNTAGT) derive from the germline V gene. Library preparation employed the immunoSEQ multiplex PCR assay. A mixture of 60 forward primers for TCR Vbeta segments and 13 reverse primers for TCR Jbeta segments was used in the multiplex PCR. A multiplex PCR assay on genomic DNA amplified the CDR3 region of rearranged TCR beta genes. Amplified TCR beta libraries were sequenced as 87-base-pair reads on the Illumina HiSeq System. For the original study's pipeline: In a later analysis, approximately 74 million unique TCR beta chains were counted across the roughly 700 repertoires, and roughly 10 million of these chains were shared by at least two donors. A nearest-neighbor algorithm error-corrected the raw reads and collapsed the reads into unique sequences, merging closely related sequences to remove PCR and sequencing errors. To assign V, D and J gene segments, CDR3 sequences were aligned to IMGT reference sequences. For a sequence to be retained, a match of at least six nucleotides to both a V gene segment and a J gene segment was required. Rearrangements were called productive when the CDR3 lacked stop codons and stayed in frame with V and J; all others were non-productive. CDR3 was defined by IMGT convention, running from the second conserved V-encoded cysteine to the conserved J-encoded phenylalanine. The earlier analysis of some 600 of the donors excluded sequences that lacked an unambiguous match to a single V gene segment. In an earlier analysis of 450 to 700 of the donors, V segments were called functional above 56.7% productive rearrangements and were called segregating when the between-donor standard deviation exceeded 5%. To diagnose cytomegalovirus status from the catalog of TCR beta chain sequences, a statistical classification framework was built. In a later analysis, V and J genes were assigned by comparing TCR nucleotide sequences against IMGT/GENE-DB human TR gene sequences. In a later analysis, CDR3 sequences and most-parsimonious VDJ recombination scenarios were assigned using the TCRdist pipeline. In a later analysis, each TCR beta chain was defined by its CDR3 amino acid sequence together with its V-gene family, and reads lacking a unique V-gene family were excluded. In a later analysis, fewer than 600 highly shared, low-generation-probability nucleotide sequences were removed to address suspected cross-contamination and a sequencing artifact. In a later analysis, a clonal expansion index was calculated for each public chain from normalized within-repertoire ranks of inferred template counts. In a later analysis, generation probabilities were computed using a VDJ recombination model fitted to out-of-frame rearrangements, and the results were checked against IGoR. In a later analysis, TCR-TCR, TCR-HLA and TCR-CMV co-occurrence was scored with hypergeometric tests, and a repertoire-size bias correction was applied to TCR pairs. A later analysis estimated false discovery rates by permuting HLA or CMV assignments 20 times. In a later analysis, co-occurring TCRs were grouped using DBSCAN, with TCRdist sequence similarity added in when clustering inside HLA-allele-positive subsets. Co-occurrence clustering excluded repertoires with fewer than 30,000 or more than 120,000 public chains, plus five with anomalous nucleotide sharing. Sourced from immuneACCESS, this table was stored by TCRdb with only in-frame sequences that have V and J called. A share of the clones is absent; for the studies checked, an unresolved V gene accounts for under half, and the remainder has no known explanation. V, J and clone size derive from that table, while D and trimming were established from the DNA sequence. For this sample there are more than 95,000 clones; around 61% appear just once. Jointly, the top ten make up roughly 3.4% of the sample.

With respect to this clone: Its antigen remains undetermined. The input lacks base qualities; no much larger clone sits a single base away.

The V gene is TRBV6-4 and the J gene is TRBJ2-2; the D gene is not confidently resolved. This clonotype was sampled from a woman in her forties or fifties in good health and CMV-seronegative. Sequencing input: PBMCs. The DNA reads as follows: TGTGCCAGCAGTGCGGAGCTTCACACCGGGGAGCTGTTTTTT. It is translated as CASSAELHTGELFF.